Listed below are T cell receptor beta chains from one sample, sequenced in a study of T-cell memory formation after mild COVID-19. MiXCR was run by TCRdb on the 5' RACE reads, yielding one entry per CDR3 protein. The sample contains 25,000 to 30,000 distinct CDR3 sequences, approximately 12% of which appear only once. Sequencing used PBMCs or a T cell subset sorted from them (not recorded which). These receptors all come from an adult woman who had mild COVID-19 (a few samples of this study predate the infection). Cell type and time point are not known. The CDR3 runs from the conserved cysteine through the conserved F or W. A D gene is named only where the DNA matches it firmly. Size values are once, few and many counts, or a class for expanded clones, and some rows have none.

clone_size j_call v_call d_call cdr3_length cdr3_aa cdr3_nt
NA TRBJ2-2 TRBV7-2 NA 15 CASSLVIVGGGELFF TGTGCCAGCAGCTTAGTAATAGTTGGAGGCGGGGAGCTGTTTTTT
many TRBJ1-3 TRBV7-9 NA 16 CASNQGGIRRGNTIYF TGTGCCAGCAACCAAGGCGGAATCCGAAGAGGAAACACCATATATTTT
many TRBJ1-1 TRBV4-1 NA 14 CASSQGKGYTEAFF TGCGCCAGCAGCCAAGGGAAAGGATACACTGAAGCTTTCTTT
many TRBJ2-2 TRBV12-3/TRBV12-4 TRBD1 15 CASSYDRAKTGELFF TGTGCCAGCAGTTATGACAGGGCTAAAACCGGGGAGCTGTTTTTT
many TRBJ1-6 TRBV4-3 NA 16 CASSQDLRGGNSPLHF TGCGCCAGCAGCCAAGATCTGAGGGGCGGGAATTCACCCCTCCACTTT
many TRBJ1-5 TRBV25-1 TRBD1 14 CASSGTGSNQPQHF TGTGCCAGCAGTGGGACAGGTTCCAATCAGCCCCAGCATTTT
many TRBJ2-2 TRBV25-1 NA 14 CASSEETDVGELFF TGTGCCAGCAGTGAAGAAACCGACGTGGGGGAGCTGTTTTTT
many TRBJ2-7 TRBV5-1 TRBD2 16 CASSFHGTTVLYEQYF TGCGCCAGCAGCTTCCATGGGACTACCGTACTCTACGAGCAGTACTTC
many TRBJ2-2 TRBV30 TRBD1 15 CAWESGTGITGELFF TGTGCCTGGGAATCCGGGACAGGGATCACCGGGGAGCTGTTTTTT
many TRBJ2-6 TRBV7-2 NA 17 CASSFQGVLSGANVLTF TGTGCCAGCAGCTTTCAAGGGGTCCTCTCTGGGGCCAACGTCCTGACTTTC
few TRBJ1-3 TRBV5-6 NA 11 CASSSWGTIYF TGTGCCAGCAGCTCCTGGGGCACCATATATTTT
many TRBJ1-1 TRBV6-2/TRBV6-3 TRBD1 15 CASSKRTGGDTEAFF TGTGCCAGCAGTAAACGGACAGGGGGCGATACTGAAGCTTTCTTT
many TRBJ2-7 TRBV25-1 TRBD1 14 CASRMTGPSYEQYF TGTGCCAGCAGGATGACAGGGCCCTCCTACGAGCAGTACTTC
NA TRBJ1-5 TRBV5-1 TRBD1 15 CASSSGDSSNQPQHF TGCGCCAGCAGCTCGGGGGACAGCAGCAATCAGCCCCAGCATTTT
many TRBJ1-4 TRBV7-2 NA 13 CASSYYRDEKLFF TGTGCCAGCAGTTATTACAGGGATGAAAAACTGTTTTTT
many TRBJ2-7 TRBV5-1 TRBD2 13 CAGIGSGREEQYF TGCGCCGGAATTGGTAGCGGGAGGGAAGAGCAGTACTTC
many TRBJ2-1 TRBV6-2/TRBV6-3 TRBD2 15 CASSSRLAAYNEQFF TGTGCCAGCAGTTCTAGACTAGCCGCCTACAATGAGCAGTTCTTC
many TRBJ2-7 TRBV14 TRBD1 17 CASSQDHRGWVPDEQYF TGTGCCAGCAGCCAAGATCACAGGGGCTGGGTTCCGGACGAGCAGTACTTC
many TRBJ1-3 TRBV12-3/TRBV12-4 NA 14 CASRGTSSGNTIYF TGTGCCAGCAGAGGGACCTCCTCTGGAAACACCATATATTTT
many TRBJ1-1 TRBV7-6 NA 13 CASSLETEGEAFF TGTGCCAGCAGCTTAGAGACAGAGGGAGAAGCTTTCTTT
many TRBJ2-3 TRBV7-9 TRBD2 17 CASSLGLAGPFTDTQYF TGTGCCAGCAGCTTGGGACTAGCGGGACCCTTCACAGATACGCAGTATTTT
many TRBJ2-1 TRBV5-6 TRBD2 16 CASSDDWRGIYNEQFF TGTGCCAGCAGCGACGACTGGCGGGGGATCTACAATGAGCAGTTCTTC
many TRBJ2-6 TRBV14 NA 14 CASSPRAGANVLTF TGTGCCAGCAGCCCAAGGGCTGGGGCCAACGTCCTGACTTTC
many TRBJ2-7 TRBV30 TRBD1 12 CAWVYDRGEQYF TGTGCCTGGGTGTACGACAGGGGCGAGCAGTACTTC
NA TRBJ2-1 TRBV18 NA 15 CASSLSGRVNYEQFF TGTGCCAGCTCACTATCGGGACGGGTGAACTATGAGCAGTTCTTC
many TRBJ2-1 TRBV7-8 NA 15 CASSPLGGGYNEQFF TGTGCCAGCAGCCCGTTGGGGGGCGGCTACAATGAGCAGTTCTTC
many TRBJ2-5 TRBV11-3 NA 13 CASTPRGRETQYF TGTGCCAGCACTCCGAGAGGTCGGGAGACCCAGTACTTC
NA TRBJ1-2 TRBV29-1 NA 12 CSVGQLVYGYTF TGCAGCGTTGGACAATTGGTCTATGGCTACACCTTC
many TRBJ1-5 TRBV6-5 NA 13 CAVGAGVRQPQHF TGTGCAGTCGGGGCAGGAGTTCGTCAGCCCCAGCATTTT
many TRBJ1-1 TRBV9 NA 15 CASSPGDRANTEAFF TGTGCCAGCAGCCCAGGGGACCGGGCGAACACTGAAGCTTTCTTT
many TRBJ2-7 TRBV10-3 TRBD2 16 CAISALRAGGGYEQYF TGTGCCATCAGTGCATTACGAGCGGGAGGCGGCTACGAGCAGTACTTC
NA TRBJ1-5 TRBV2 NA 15 CASSEERGGYQPQHF TGTGCCAGCAGTGAAGAGCGTGGGGGCTACCAGCCCCAGCATTTT
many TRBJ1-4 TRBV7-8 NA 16 CASSPLHREGDEKLFF TGTGCCAGCAGCCCACTCCACAGGGAGGGGGACGAAAAACTGTTTTTT
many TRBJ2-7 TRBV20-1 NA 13 CSANRDTSYEQYF TGCAGTGCCAACCGGGACACCTCCTACGAGCAGTACTTC
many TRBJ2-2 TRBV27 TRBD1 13 CASRRQGAGELFF TGTGCCAGCAGGAGACAGGGGGCCGGGGAGCTGTTTTTT
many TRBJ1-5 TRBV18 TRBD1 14 CASSPGQGAQPQHF TGTGCCAGCTCCCCCGGACAGGGGGCTCAGCCCCAGCATTTT
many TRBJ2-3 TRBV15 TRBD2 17 CATSRDRLAAATDTQYF TGTGCCACCAGCAGAGATCGACTAGCGGCGGCAACAGATACGCAGTATTTT
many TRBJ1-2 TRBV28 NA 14 CASTLGTDYYGYTF TGTGCCAGCACCTTGGGGACGGATTACTATGGCTACACCTTC
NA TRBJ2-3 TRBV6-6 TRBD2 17 CASSYSVTSDSTDTQYF TGTGCCAGCAGTTACTCGGTGACTAGCGACAGCACAGATACGCAGTATTTT
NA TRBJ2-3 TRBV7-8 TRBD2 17 CASSPGTSGGLTDTQYF TGTGCCAGCAGCCCGGGGACTAGCGGGGGACTCACAGATACGCAGTATTTT
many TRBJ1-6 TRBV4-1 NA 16 CASSQGRGTRGRSLHF TGCGCCAGCAGCCAAGGTCGTGGGACCAGGGGCAGATCCCTCCACTTT
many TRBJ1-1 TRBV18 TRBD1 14 CASSPGQGVTEAFF TGTGCCAGCTCACCCGGACAGGGAGTCACTGAAGCTTTCTTT
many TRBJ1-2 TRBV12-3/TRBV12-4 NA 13 CASSLKQDYGYTF TGTGCCAGCAGTTTGAAACAGGACTATGGCTACACCTTC
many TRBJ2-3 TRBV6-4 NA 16 CASSDSKGGPTDTQYF TGTGCCAGCAGTGACTCGAAGGGGGGGCCAACAGATACGCAGTATTTT
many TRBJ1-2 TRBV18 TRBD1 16 CASSPTGQGFLFGYTF TGTGCCAGCTCACCGACGGGACAGGGGTTCCTCTTTGGCTACACCTTC
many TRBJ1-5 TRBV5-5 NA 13 CASSSRSGQPQHF TGTGCCAGCAGCTCCCGTTCGGGCCAGCCCCAGCATTTT
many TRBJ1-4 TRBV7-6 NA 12 CASSPRNEKLFF TGTGCCAGCAGCCCCCGCAATGAAAAACTGTTTTTT
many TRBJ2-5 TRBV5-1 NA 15 CASSFTGDFQETQYF TGCGCCAGCAGCTTCACGGGGGACTTCCAAGAGACCCAGTACTTC